The next 20 T cell receptor beta chains were all read from a single sample in a study of T-cell memory formation after mild COVID-19. TCRdb used MiXCR to reprocess the 5' RACE reads, holding one entry per CDR3 protein. The table lists about 560,000 distinct CDR3 sequences, 15% to 20% of them singletons. Sequenced material: PBMCs or a T cell subset sorted from them (not recorded which). The receptors shown here come from an adult woman who had mild COVID-19 (a few samples of this study predate the infection). Cell type and time point are not known.

This clonotype was counted between two and nine times. The chain employs TRBV7-6 and TRBJ2-1; no reliable D call. CDR1 is SGHVS and CDR2 is FNYEAQ in the germline V gene. The CDR3 spans 15 residues. V lost 5 bases and J 1 base, leaving 12 bases between the germline ends. The CDR3 DNA reads as TGTGCCAGCAGCCCAGAAGAGGTTTCCTACAATGAGCAGTTCTTC. Encoded protein: CASSPEEVSYNEQFF.

This clonotype has more than one count but fewer than ten. The rearrangement uses TRBV9 and TRBJ2-7; 7 nucleotides match TRBD2. Germline values: CDR1 SGDLS, CDR2 YYNGEE. V gave up 4 bases and J gave up 6 bases; unmatched junction bases: 7. This CDR3 region has 13 residues. In nucleotides, the CDR3 is TGTGCCAGCAGCATCGGACTAGTAGGCGAGCAGTACTTC. It translates to CASSIGLVGEQYF.

V gene TRBV7-9 combines with J gene TRBJ2-7; TRBD1 agrees at 9 bases. CDR3 length equals 14 residues. The V gene end was trimmed by 1 base and the J gene end by 4 bases; junction bases not matched to a gene: 2. CDR1 and CDR2 from the germline V gene are SEHNR and FQNEAQ (reference sequence). CDR3: CASSLVGTGYEQYF. CDR3 DNA sequence: TGTGCCAGCAGCTTAGTTGGGACAGGGTACGAGCAGTACTTC.

V usage is TRBV7-9 and J usage is TRBJ2-3; the match to TRBD1 covers 12 bases. Trimming removed 2 bases from V and 4 bases from J; junction bases left unmatched: 10. Germline CDR1 SEHNR, CDR2 FQNEAQ (reference sequence). This CDR3 has 18 amino acids. CDR3 nucleotides: TGTGCCAGCAGCTTATACGTTACCCGGGACAGGGGGCCAGATACGCAGTATTTT. This encodes CASSLYVTRDRGPDTQYF.

This chain links TRBV7-9 with TRBJ2-3; possible D gene TRBD2, 6 bases. Looked up from germline, CDR1 is SEHNR and CDR2 is FQNEAQ (reference sequence). The CDR3 is 10 amino acids. The CDR3: CSGHTDTQYF. The DNA of the CDR3 is TGTAGCGGGCACACAGATACGCAGTATTTT.

J is TRBJ2-5 and V is TRBV20-1; D gene uncertain. V was clipped by 8 bases and J by 4 bases, with 20 bases between them. Looked up from germline, CDR1 is DFQATT and CDR2 is SNEGSKA (reference sequence). The CDR3 length is 14 residues. CDR3: CSFTRQSWLETQYF. DNA of the CDR3: TGCAGTTTTACACGCCAGAGCTGGTTAGAGACCCAGTACTTC.

The chain links TRBV20-1 to TRBJ2-7; D may correspond to TRBD1 or TRBD2 (5 bases each). Between the trimmed V and J ends, which lost 0 bases and 2 bases, there was a span of 14 bases. The CDR3 is made up of 15 amino acids. The germline gives CDR1 DFQATT, CDR2 SNEGSKA (reference sequence). The CDR3 spells CSARDWDGQTYEQYF. DNA for the CDR3: TGCAGTGCTAGAGATTGGGACGGGCAAACCTACGAGCAGTACTTC.

This clonotype was seen a handful of times. V and J are TRBV6-5 and TRBJ2-7, with D unclear. Germline loops: CDR1 MNHEY, CDR2 SVGAGI. The CDR3 extends over 14 amino acids. V was clipped by 2 bases and J by 0 bases, with 8 bases between them. CDR3 in amino acids: CASSYGLLSYEQYF. In DNA, the CDR3 is TGTGCCAGCAGTTACGGGCTCCTCTCCTACGAGCAGTACTTC.

The chain recombines TRBV4-2 with TRBJ2-7; maybe TRBD1 (5 bases). This CDR3 region has 14 residues. Per germline, CDR1 LGHNA and CDR2 YNFKEQ. V lost 0 bases and J 1 base, leaving 7 bases between the germline ends. The CDR3 DNA reads as TGTGCCAGCAGCCAAGATCAGGGTTCCTACGAGCAGTACTTC. Amino acid sequence: CASSQDQGSYEQYF.

This clonotype appeared a few times. V gene TRBV7-8 combines with J gene TRBJ1-5; the D is unclear. The CDR3 totals 14 residues. Trimming shortened V by 3 bases and J by 4 bases, and 10 bases separated the two germline ends. The germline gives CDR1 SGHVS, CDR2 FQNEAQ. The CDR3 DNA sequence: TGTGCCAGCAGCTTTCGTTCGGGTAATCAGCCCCAGCATTTT. Translation gives CASSFRSGNQPQHF.

This clonotype was detected a few times. This sequence joins TRBV7-9 and TRBJ2-3, with D perhaps matching TRBD2 (6 bases). The V end was cut by 5 bases, the J end by 1 base, with 16 bases between. Germline CDR1 and CDR2: SEHNR and FQNEAQ (reference sequence). The CDR3 consists of 16 residues. The CDR3 region is CASSGGTPEGTDTQYF. CDR3 DNA: TGTGCCAGCAGCGGAGGGACTCCCGAGGGCACAGATACGCAGTATTTT.

This clonotype has a handful of counts. The chain carries TRBV11-3 and TRBJ2-3, with unresolved D. Trimming took off 5 bases at V and 1 base at J, with 16 bases between the two ends. Looked up from germline, CDR1 is SGHNT and CDR2 is YENEEA. The length of the CDR3 is 16 residues. CDR3 sequence reads: CASSPPPGFGTDTQYF. For the CDR3, the DNA is TGTGCCAGCAGCCCCCCCCCCGGGTTTGGCACAGATACGCAGTATTTT.

This clonotype appeared a few times. The V gene is TRBV5-1, the J gene TRBJ2-7; no definite D call. Trimming removed 0 bases from V and 5 bases from J, with 12 bases in between. CDR1 SGHRS and CDR2 YFSETQ come from the germline V gene. The CDR3 covers 14 residues. This CDR3 is CASSLEPSGDEQYF. CDR3 sequence (DNA): TGCGCCAGCAGCTTGGAGCCTTCTGGGGACGAGCAGTACTTC.

This clonotype turned up a few times. The chain employs TRBV6-5 and TRBJ1-2; D ambiguous. Germline CDR1 and CDR2: MNHEY and SVGAGI. The germline V and J ends were trimmed by 3 bases and 4 bases, with 12 bases remaining between them. This CDR3 comprises 14 residues. Here the CDR3 DNA reads TGTGCCAGCAGTTATGTCGGGTCAGGCTATGGCTACACCTTC. This codes for CASSYVGSGYGYTF.

This clonotype has a count of ten or more. This rearrangement joins TRBV7-2 to TRBJ2-3; the D gene is possibly TRBD2 (6 bases). Trimming left V 5 bases short and J 5 bases short, with 8 bases between. There are 12 residues in the CDR3. Germline lookup yields CDR1 SGHTA and CDR2 FQGNSA. The CDR3 reads CASSPTRDTQYF. The CDR3 DNA is TGTGCCAGCAGCCCGACTAGAGATACGCAGTATTTT.

This clonotype has a handful of counts. The chain uses TRBV11-2 and TRBJ1-1; no clear D gene. The CDR3 extends over 16 amino acids. V was pared by 7 bases and J by 1 base, with 19 bases between. Germline V gene data show CDR1 as SGHAT and CDR2 as FQNNGV. The CDR3 is CASTPGLTFGNTEAFF. As DNA, the CDR3 is TGTGCCAGCACCCCTGGATTGACTTTTGGGAACACTGAAGCTTTCTTT.

The table lists this clonotype with a few counts. This chain links TRBV15 with TRBJ1-2; D not certain. This CDR3 spans 15 amino acids. Germline assignment: CDR1 LNHNV and CDR2 YYDKDF (reference sequence). V gave up 1 base and J gave up 4 bases, with 13 bases separating them. The CDR3 spells CATSRVSARSYGYTF. The CDR3 nucleotides are TGTGCCACCAGCAGAGTATCGGCTCGGAGCTATGGCTACACCTTC.

This clonotype showed up many times. This chain uses TRBV7-9 with TRBJ2-5, with D perhaps matching TRBD1 (7 bases). Between the trimmed V and J ends, which lost 5 bases and 5 bases, there was a span of 21 bases. Germline values: CDR1 SEHNR, CDR2 FQNEAQ (reference sequence). The CDR3 is made up of 16 amino acids. The CDR3 sequence: CASSDTGGGGGETQYF. DNA for the CDR3: TGTGCCAGCAGCGACACCGGTGGAGGGGGCGGGGAGACCCAGTACTTC.

There are a few counts of this clonotype. The chain has TRBV6-2 or TRBV6-3 and TRBJ2-1; 11 nucleotides match TRBD2. The length of the CDR3 is 19 residues. V lost 6 bases and J lost 0; bases outside the gene matches: 13. Germline CDR1 MNHEY, CDR2 SVGEGT. This chain's CDR3 is CASSPGTSGPESSYNEQFF. The CDR3 region has the DNA TGTGCCAGCAGCCCCGGGACTAGCGGCCCTGAGAGCTCCTACAATGAGCAGTTCTTC.

V usage is TRBV6-2 or TRBV6-3 and J usage is TRBJ1-1; D is perhaps TRBD1 (6 bases). Trimming removed 3 bases from V and 5 bases from J, with 10 bases in between. Germline lookup yields CDR1 MNHEY and CDR2 SVGEGT. The CDR3 is made up of 13 amino acids. CDR3 region: CASSYGGLTEAFF. CDR3 bases: TGTGCCAGCAGTTATGGGGGGCTAACTGAAGCTTTCTTT.